This TCR beta chain was documented in a study of blood T cell repertoires in COVID-19 (dated by TCRdb to 2019 to 2021). The study in broad terms: The collaborator samples originated in the United States, Italy and Spain and spanned the acute and convalescent phases of COVID-19. Where available, HLA class I and class II types were obtained from metadata supplied by the sample provider rather than from assay-based typing. The dataset comprised deeply sampled blood TCRbeta repertoires from subjects exposed to, actively infected with, or recovered from COVID-19. A de-identified subject ID, COVID-19 status, age in years and sex were almost always included in the sample metadata. Samples were obtained from the ongoing ImmuneRACE study (first 160 participants) and from approximately 1,200 subjects provided by 6 global collaborators. The repertoires were released in a freely available public database meant as a resource for research on the immune response to SARS-CoV-2. The material from the prospective study consisted of cDNA or gDNA derived from T cells, B-cell-depleted T cells, or PBMCs.

Spanning cysteine to phenylalanine, the CDR3 consists of 15 amino acids. The kept DNA is CDR3 alone, 45 bases in frame from the first base. V and J lose 3 bases and 7 bases, and a span of 19 bases separates them. CDR1 and CDR2, looked up from the germline V gene (reference sequence), are GTSNPN and SVGIG. Collaborating institutions collected whole blood in K2EDTA tubes following their own protocols. Collaborator samples were shipped for TCRbeta analysis as frozen whole blood, isolated PBMCs, or DNA extracted from either sample type. The paper as a whole reports these results and caveats: How much clinical and demographic metadata was included differed by source and by participant, and the metadata was provided uncurated.

TCRbeta CDR3 regions were amplified from genomic DNA by means of the immunoSEQ Assay, a bias-controlled multiplex PCR. Under the source paper's analysis protocol: Within the assay, amplification of reference gene primers was used to estimate how many nucleated cells each sample contained. Sequence reads were collapsed and filtered to measure the absolute abundance of every unique TCRbeta CDR3 rearrangement. Productive Simpson clonality was computed per sample as the square root of Simpson's diversity index over productive rearrangements. TCRdb took over this immuneACCESS table, retaining in-frame rearrangements with V and J assigned. Such tables are incomplete; in checked studies, under half of the missing clones stem from an unresolved V gene, and the remainder is unexplained. The V and J calls and clone size come from that table; D and trimming were worked out from the DNA. The sample contains approximately 86,000 clones, roughly nine tenths of them found a single time. In total, the top ten clones hold about 8.1% of the sample.

In the case of this clone: Its antigen is currently not known. The input lacks base qualities; no much larger clone sits a single base away.

The sequence was collected from a man in his forties or fifties with acute or convalescent COVID-19. Sequenced input: peripheral blood. The rearranged chain carries TRBV30 and TRBJ2-4; TRBD2 is possibly the D segment (7 matching bases). The nucleotide sequence is TGTGCCTGGAGCGATGGAGGGAGGGGGGGGAACATTCAGTACTTC. It translates as CAWSDGGRGGNIQYF.